This T cell receptor beta chain was recorded in a study of response to subunit inactivated influenza vaccine. Study observations and caveats: Each seasonal flu vaccination may recruit only limited new T cells, authors suggested.

The CDR3 is 17 residues long. CDR1 is DFQATT, CDR2 SNEGSKA, per germline (reference sequence). To note about this clonotype: Its antigen is unidentified. The junction departs from germline at one end; a sequencing error may be responsible.

One entry per CDR3 protein results from TCRdb running MiXCR on the RT-PCR reads. Among 500,000 or so distinct CDR3 sequences, 15% to 20% were seen once, and the ten largest hold less than 4%. The receptor's source is a man aged 50-75 years who received an inactivated influenza vaccine. The sample consisted of CD4+ T cells sorted from PBMCs, taken roughly 24 months after vaccination. The chain employs TRBV20-1 and TRBJ2-7, with 13 bases identical to TRBD2. The CDR3 region has the DNA TGCTGTGCTAGAGACGCCGGGACTAGCGGGATGTCTGGCGAGCAGTACTTC. Residues: CCARDAGTSGMSGEQYF.